The TCR beta chain under discussion was sequenced for a study of T cells expressing NK-cell markers. Across the study: The TCR beta repertoires were obtained from sorted CD3+CD56+NKG2C+, CD3+CD56+NKG2C- and CD3+CD56-NKG2C+ T cells. Within the sequenced cohort of eight donors, seven exhibited HCMV seropositivity and one was seronegative.

Remarks on this clonotype: The antigen is unknown.

General study results and limits: For a few donors, these clonotypes were likewise the leading ones in the CD3+CD56-NKG2C+ fraction.

TCR beta cDNA was made by 5'RACE template switching with UMIs. TCRdb re-analyzed the 5' RACE reads; it lists each CDR3 protein once, without DNA. The sample table includes about 380,000 distinct CDR3 sequences. CDR1 and CDR2 (germline): SGHRS, YFSETQ. CDR3 length: 16 amino acids. This chain links TRBV5-1 with TRBJ2-5; TCRdb's D gene call, TRBD2, goes unchecked for lack of DNA. This receptor was taken from a man between 18 and 69 years old in good health. The sequenced sample was blood T cells: a sorted CD56 or NKG2C T cell subset, CD4+ or CD8+ T cells, or bulk PBMC T cells (not recorded which). The CDR3 spells CASRPSGGAGEETQYF.